These 27 T cell receptor beta chains were sequenced from one sample in a study of shared clonotypes between healthy human individuals. The data were produced by immunoSEQ multiplex PCR, yet TCRdb's version contains in-frame clones alone and is incomplete. The table records some 1 million clones, under 80% of them present only once. Sequencing was performed on memory CD4+ T cells sorted from blood. Regarding subset: CD45RA-negative fraction. These receptors were obtained from a man in his late teens or twenties in good health.

The chain links TRBV25-1 to TRBJ1-5; a possible D gene is TRBD1 (5 bases). V gave up 5 bases and J gave up 0 bases, with 20 bases separating them. The CDR3 has 18 residues. Per the germline V gene, CDR1 is MGHDK and CDR2 is SYGVNS. CDR3 DNA sequence: TGTGCCAGCAGTCAAAGCTGGGACGGGAGGTATAGCAATCAGCCCCAGCATTTT. As protein: CASSQSWDGRYSNQPQHF.

This rearrangement joins TRBV5-1 to TRBJ1-2, with D perhaps matching TRBD1 (6 bases). Deletions cut 0 bases from V and 6 bases from J, with 15 bases between. This CDR3 contains 15 residues. CDR1 is SGHRS and CDR2 is YFSETQ in the germline V gene. The CDR3 here is CASSLGGQQQHGYTF. The CDR3 DNA is TGCGCCAGCAGCTTGGGAGGACAGCAACAACATGGCTACACCTTC.

About this clone itself: A clone one base away is much larger, so this may be a read error. V usage is TRBV9 and J usage is TRBJ2-3; tentative D call: TRBD1 (5 bases). CDR1 and CDR2 (germline): SGDLS, YYNGEE. The germline V and J ends were trimmed by 0 bases and 2 bases, with 7 bases remaining between them. This CDR3 region has 14 residues. The CDR3 DNA reads as TGTGCCAGCAGCGTAGGACAGCTCACAGATACGCAGTATTTT. It is translated as CASSVGQLTDTQYF.

The chain uses TRBV6-1 and TRBJ1-2; no clear D gene. Trimming took off 2 bases at V and 2 bases at J, with 18 bases between the two ends. There are 17 residues in the CDR3. The germline CDR1 and CDR2 sequences are MNHNS and SASEGT. CDR3 residues: CASSEYGFDEVNYGYTF. CDR3 nucleotides: TGTGCCAGCAGTGAATATGGTTTCGATGAGGTCAACTATGGCTACACCTTC.

J is TRBJ2-1 and V is TRBV5-1; D may be TRBD1 or TRBD2 (6 bases each). Germline CDR1 reads SGHRS; CDR2 reads YFSETQ. With 1 base removed from V and 7 bases from J, the gap between germline ends came to 15 bases. The CDR3 runs 15 residues. The CDR3: CASSLMRGTMNEQFF. The CDR3 coding sequence is TGCGCCAGCAGCTTGATGCGCGGGACAATGAATGAGCAGTTCTTC.

This clone was observed once. The chain uses TRBV18 and TRBJ1-1; D uncertain. The CDR3 contains 15 residues. Germline V gene data show CDR1 as KGHSH and CDR2 as LQKENI. Trimming removed 6 bases from V and 1 base from J, with 15 bases in between. CDR3 sequence: CASSHSSTGNTEAFF. The CDR3 nucleotides read TGTGCCAGCTCCCACTCGTCCACTGGGAACACTGAAGCTTTCTTT. Supplemented by reference TRBV18 and TRBJ1-1, the full variable domain reads NAGVMQNPRHLVRRRGQEARLRCSPMKGHSHVYWYRQLPEEGLKFMVYLQKENIIDESGMPKERFSAEFPKEGPSILRIQQVVRGDSAAYFCASSHSSTGNTEAFFGQGTRLTVV.

This chain uses TRBV15 with TRBJ1-1; TRBD1 might be the D (6 bases). V was trimmed by 2 bases and J by 6 bases, leaving 13 bases between them. Per the germline V gene, CDR1 is LNHNV and CDR2 is YYDKDF (reference sequence). The length of the CDR3 is 14 residues. CDR3 sequence: CATSRTTGQPEAFF. The CDR3 region has the DNA TGTGCCACCAGCAGAACCACCGGACAGCCTGAAGCTTTCTTT.

As concerns this clone: One junction end disagrees with the germline gene, perhaps due to a read error. V is TRBV7-7 and J is TRBJ2-1, with 7 positions matching TRBD1. From germline, CDR1 is SSHAT and CDR2 FNYEAQ (reference sequence). This CDR3 is 14 amino acids long. CDR3 region: CASSLGQEYAEQFF. The CDR3 DNA reads TGTGCTAGCAGCTTAGGACAGGAGTACGCTGAGCAGTTCTTC.

The chain is built from TRBV9 and TRBJ2-5, with D perhaps matching TRBD1 or TRBD2 (7 bases each). This CDR3 has 13 residues. Looked up from germline, CDR1 is SGDLS and CDR2 is YYNGEE. V lost 4 bases to trimming and J lost 5 bases, with 12 bases between them. The DNA of the CDR3 is TGTGCCAGCAGCCAGGGGGGGTTTGAGACCCAGTACTTC. Its protein product is CASSQGGFETQYF. The full variable domain, in which reference TRBV9 and TRBJ2-5 provide the parts outside the CDR3, is DSGVTQTPKHLITATGQRVTLRCSPRSGDLSVYWYQQSLDQGLQFLIQYYNGEERAKGNILERFSAQQFPDLHSELNLSSLELGDSALYFCASSQGGFETQYFGPGTRLLVL.

The table lists this clone with many counts. The rearrangement joins TRBV7-8 to TRBJ1-4, with 7 bases identical to TRBD1. From germline, CDR1 is SGHVS and CDR2 FQNEAQ. Trimming removed 5 bases from V and 7 bases from J; junction bases left unmatched: 13. The CDR3 runs 16 residues. The CDR3 region has the DNA TGTGCCAGCAGCCCAAAGGGACAGCTTGGCGTTGAAAAACTGTTTTTT. Amino acid sequence: CASSPKGQLGVEKLFF.

The V and J genes are TRBV5-6 and TRBJ2-5; D might be TRBD1 or TRBD2, each matching 5 bases. V lost 6 bases and J lost 0, with 15 bases in between. The CDR3 has 15 residues. CDR1 is SGHDT and CDR2 is YYEEEE in the germline V gene. CDR3 nucleotide sequence: TGTGCCAGCACGAGGGGCAGATTGTACCAAGAGACCCAGTACTTC. Protein product: CASTRGRLYQETQYF.

The rearrangement joins TRBV7-2 to TRBJ2-1; D is unclear. V lost 1 base and J 15 bases, leaving 16 bases between the germline ends. The CDR3 consists of 13 residues. The germline V gene encodes CDR1 SGHTA and CDR2 FQGNSA. CDR3 amino acids: CASSLVVGPAVFF. Here the CDR3 DNA reads TGTGCCAGCAGCTTAGTAGTCGGTCCTGCGGTGTTCTTC.

This clone has only a few counts. The V call is TRBV2, the J call TRBJ2-1; a weak D match, TRBD2 (6 bases). The CDR3 runs 15 residues. V lost 2 bases to trimming and J lost 8 bases, with 16 bases between them. CDR1 and CDR2 (germline): SNHLY, FYNNEI. The CDR3: CASSEIAGTGDEQFF. The CDR3 bases are TGTGCCAGCAGTGAAATTGCAGGGACGGGGGATGAGCAGTTCTTC. Drawing the rest from reference TRBV2 and TRBJ2-1, the complete variable domain is EPEVTQTPSHQVTQMGQEVILRCVPISNHLYFYWYRQILGQKVEFLVSFYNNEISEKSEIFDDQFSVERPDGSNFTLKIRSTKLEDSAMYFCASSEIAGTGDEQFFGPGTRLTVL.

The chain employs TRBV18 and TRBJ1-1; 8 bases fit TRBD1. V trimming: 2 bases; J trimming: 1 base; junction bases outside the gene matches: 9. Germline CDR1 and CDR2: KGHSH and LQKENI. The CDR3 length is 17 residues. The CDR3 is CASSPSQGASKNTEAFF. In DNA, the CDR3 is TGTGCCAGCTCACCAAGCCAGGGGGCTAGTAAGAACACTGAAGCTTTCTTT.

The chain has TRBV5-1 and TRBJ2-1; 14 positions match TRBD2. The J segment lost 7 bases and the V segment lost 2 bases, leaving 11 bases of the junction unmatched. This CDR3 comprises 18 residues. CDR1 SGHRS and CDR2 YFSETQ come from the germline V gene. The CDR3 loop is CASSLGGLAGVRKNEQFF. The CDR3 DNA follows: TGCGCCAGCAGCTTAGGGGGACTAGCGGGAGTTCGCAAAAATGAGCAGTTCTTC.

The chain employs TRBV6-5 and TRBJ2-7; D gene uncertain. V was cut by 2 bases and J by 5 bases, with 4 bases left in between. The V gene's germline CDR1 is MNHEY and CDR2 SVGAGI. CDR3 length: 11 amino acids. In nucleotides, the CDR3 is TGTGCCAGCAGTTACGGGGACGAGCAGTACTTC. This translates into CASSYGDEQYF.

This clone was observed a handful of times. This chain joins TRBV6-6 and TRBJ2-7, with D perhaps TRBD1 (6 bases). This CDR3 is built from 15 residues. Germline CDR1 is MNHNY and CDR2 is SVGAGI (reference sequence). The V end lost 7 bases, the J end lost 1 base, and 17 bases lay between the germline ends. The CDR3 bases are TGTGCCAGCACTCGGACAGCTTTAGCTTCCTACGAGCAGTACTTC. It translates to CASTRTALASYEQYF.

The gene calls are TRBV7-2 and TRBJ1-4; D not resolved. Germline V lookup: CDR1 SGHTA, CDR2 FQGNSA. This CDR3 contains 15 residues. V dropped 2 bases and J dropped 0 bases, with 7 bases sitting between them. The CDR3 is CASSLRSTTNEKLFF. CDR3 in DNA: TGTGCCAGCAGCTTAAGGTCTACAACTAATGAAAAACTGTTTTTT.

This clone appeared a single time. The chain carries TRBV14 and TRBJ2-7; 11 bases match TRBD2. The V segment lost 0 bases and the J segment 7 bases; nucleotides outside the gene matches: 5. This CDR3 is built from 15 residues. Germline V gene lookup returns CDR1 SGHDN and CDR2 FVKESK. The CDR3 DNA reads TGTGCCAGCAGCCAAGAACTAGCGGGAGTTGGTGAGCAGTACTTC. Translated: CASSQELAGVGEQYF. Supplemented by reference TRBV14 and TRBJ2-7, the full variable domain reads EAGVTQFPSHSVIEKGQTVTLRCDPISGHDNLYWYRRVMGKEIKFLLHFVKESKQDESGMPNNRFLAERTGGTYSTLKVQPAELEDSGVYFCASSQELAGVGEQYFGPGTRLTVT.

The chain carries TRBV5-1 and TRBJ1-2, with 9 bases identical to TRBD1. CDR1 and CDR2 from the germline V gene are SGHRS and YFSETQ. With 0 bases clipped from V and 4 bases from J, the junction kept 13 bases outside the gene matches. The CDR3 extends over 18 amino acids. The CDR3 loop reads CASSLDPGGTGKTYGYTF. CDR3 bases: TGCGCCAGCAGCTTGGACCCCGGCGGGACAGGGAAGACCTATGGCTACACCTTC.

The chain has TRBV5-1 and TRBJ2-5, with 9 bases lining up with TRBD2. Germline V gene data show CDR1 as SGHRS and CDR2 as YFSETQ. This CDR3 is 16 amino acids long. The J segment lost 5 bases and the V segment lost 4 bases, leaving 12 bases of the junction unmatched. CDR3 sequence (DNA): TGCGCCAGCAGCCTACCCTTAGCGGGAGTGGGGGAGACCCAGTACTTC. This codes for CASSLPLAGVGETQYF.

This clone was detected many times. The V call is TRBV28, the J call TRBJ2-7, with 7 bases that match TRBD2. Trimming at V came to 10 bases and at J to 0 bases, leaving 9 bases not matched to a gene. The CDR3 is 14 residues long. Germline CDR1 MDHEN, CDR2 SYDVKM. In nucleotides, the CDR3 is TGTGCCACCCCCTGGGGGGGAGGCTCCTACGAGCAGTACTTC. Encoded protein: CATPWGGGSYEQYF.

The gene calls are TRBV7-6 and TRBJ2-3; 8 bases fit TRBD1. Germline-derived CDR1 and CDR2 are SGHVS and FNYEAQ. Trimming at V came to 4 bases and at J to 3 bases, leaving 6 bases not matched to a gene. CDR3 size: 15 residues. The chain's CDR3 is CASSYSGQGTDTQYF. The DNA for the CDR3 is TGTGCCAGCAGCTACTCAGGACAGGGAACAGATACGCAGTATTTT.

This clone was detected only once. This chain links TRBV2 with TRBJ2-1; D gene uncertain. CDR3 length: 12 residues. Deletions cut 7 bases from V and 6 bases from J, with 10 bases between. Germline CDR1 reads SNHLY; CDR2 reads FYNNEI. The CDR3 sequence is CASTTHTNEQFF. DNA of the CDR3: TGTGCCAGCACCACCCACACCAATGAGCAGTTCTTC.

As regards this clone: Other DNA sequences in this specimen translate into the identical CDR3. The V call is TRBV6-5, the J call TRBJ1-1; D uncertain. V was clipped by 2 bases and J by 1 base, with 5 bases between them. CDR3 length: 13 amino acids. Germline CDR1 reads MNHEY; CDR2 reads SVGAGI. The CDR3 coding sequence is TGTGCCAGCAGTTACCGGAAGAACACTGAAGCTTTCTTT. This encodes CASSYRKNTEAFF.

The rearrangement joins TRBV25-1 to TRBJ1-5; D is unclear. Germline assignment: CDR1 MGHDK and CDR2 SYGVNS. The CDR3 consists of 13 residues. V lost 2 bases to trimming and J lost 6 bases, with 8 bases between them. The CDR3 DNA reads TGTGCCAGCAGTGAAACGATTGGTCAGCCCCAGCATTTT. It specifies CASSETIGQPQHF.

This sequence joins TRBV10-3 and TRBJ2-5; D is undetermined. Germline V gene sequence: CDR1 ENHRY, CDR2 SYGVKD. V lost 3 bases, J lost 3 bases, and 5 bases lay in between. The CDR3 contains 12 residues. CDR3 protein: CAISDQKETQYF. CDR3 coding DNA: TGTGCCATCAGTGACCAAAAAGAGACCCAGTACTTC.